Below, 28 T cell receptor beta chains from the same sample are listed, as sequenced in a study of blood T cell repertoires in COVID-19. Using immunoSEQ multiplex PCR, the repertoire was profiled, and TCRdb retains in-frame clones only, with some absent. Of around 360,000 clones in the sample, about 90% were seen once. Specimen: PBMCs or T cells enriched from blood (not recorded which). These receptor sequences come from a woman aged 25 to 39 who had recovered from COVID-19.

The chain recombines TRBV12-3 or TRBV12-4 with TRBJ2-2; no clear D. V was cut by 2 bases and J by 6 bases, with 4 bases left in between. The CDR3 covers 12 residues. CDR3 in amino acids: CASSLPAGELFF. The CDR3 DNA follows: TGTGCCAGCAGTTTACCAGCCGGGGAGCTGTTTTTT.

V is TRBV5-5 and J is TRBJ1-4; the match to TRBD1 covers 7 bases. This CDR3 is 18 amino acids long. Germline CDR1 reads SGHKS; CDR2 reads YYEKEE (reference sequence). V shed 0 bases, J shed 8 bases, and the junction held 16 bases outside the gene matches. The CDR3: CASSLGQGNVGSHEKLFF. DNA of the CDR3: TGTGCCAGCAGCTTGGGACAGGGCAATGTTGGATCCCACGAAAAACTGTTTTTT.

The rearrangement links TRBV7-9 to TRBJ1-1, with a weak D call TRBD1 (5 bases). Germline values: CDR1 SEHNR, CDR2 FQNEAQ (reference sequence). V was clipped by 4 bases and J by 4 bases, with 16 bases between them. The CDR3 has 15 amino acids. The CDR3 is CASSSPWGGITEAFF. DNA of the CDR3: TGTGCCAGCAGCTCCCCCTGGGGCGGAATCACTGAAGCTTTCTTT.

This chain uses TRBV18 with TRBJ1-5; unclear D gene. The CDR3 has 15 residues. Germline lookup yields CDR1 KGHSH and CDR2 LQKENI. V lost 2 bases and J 2 bases, leaving 10 bases between the germline ends. The CDR3 region has the DNA TGTGCCAGCTCACCAGCGGGGAGTCGCAATCAGCCCCAGCATTTT. It is translated as CASSPAGSRNQPQHF.

The gene calls are TRBV5-6 and TRBJ1-2; 7 bases agree with TRBD1. This CDR3 has 14 residues. V trimming: 0 bases; J trimming: 4 bases; junction bases outside the gene matches: 3. Germline V gives CDR1 SGHDT, CDR2 YYEEEE. In DNA form, the CDR3 reads TGTGCCAGCAGCTTGGACCGGGACAGCTATGGCTACACCTTC. This encodes CASSLDRDSYGYTF. The full variable domain, with the rest looked up from reference TRBV5-6 and TRBJ1-2, is DAGVTQSPTHLIKTRGQQVTLRCSPKSGHDTVSWYQQALGQGPQFIFQYYEEEERQRGNFPDRFSGHQFPNYSSELNVNALLLGDSALYLCASSLDRDSYGYTFGSGTRLTVV.

This chain links TRBV28 with TRBJ2-4; maybe TRBD2 (6 bases). The CDR3 runs 15 residues. V lost 6 bases to trimming and J lost 6 bases, with 18 bases between them. Germline V gene sequence: CDR1 MDHEN, CDR2 SYDVKM. In nucleotides, the CDR3 is TGTGCCAGCAGCCAAGTTGGAGGGTTGGGAAACATTCAGTACTTC. Translated, it gives CASSQVGGLGNIQYF.

This chain joins TRBV3-1 (or the pseudogene TRBV3-2) and TRBJ2-1; 8 bases map to TRBD2. V was clipped by 1 base and J by 8 bases; unmatched bases: 7. From germline, CDR1 is LGHDT and CDR2 YNNKEL (reference sequence). The CDR3 length is 15 residues. The CDR3 reads CASSQVSGSTDEQFF. The CDR3 DNA follows: TGTGCCAGCAGCCAAGTCAGCGGGAGTACGGATGAGCAGTTCTTC.

The chain employs TRBV27 and TRBJ2-1, with 9 bases that match TRBD1. CDR3 length: 15 residues. Germline CDR1 reads MNHEY; CDR2 reads SMNVEV (reference sequence). J gave up 2 bases and V 4 bases, and 3 bases lay outside the gene matches. The CDR3 sequence: CASSSGTGPYNEQFF. For the CDR3, the DNA is TGTGCCAGCAGTTCCGGGACAGGGCCCTACAATGAGCAGTTCTTC.

V gene TRBV12-3 or TRBV12-4 combines with J gene TRBJ2-1, with 9 bases aligning to TRBD1. This CDR3 spans 13 amino acids. The junction had 6 bases not matched to a gene; V was cut back by 3 bases and J by 12 bases. The CDR3 sequence is CASSFVLGQGQFF. The CDR3 bases are TGTGCCAGCAGTTTTGTTCTGGGACAGGGGCAGTTCTTC.

This clone was counted a single time. This chain connects TRBV2 to TRBJ2-1, with D possibly matching TRBD2 (5 bases). Trimming cost V 2 bases and J 1 base, with 9 bases left between them. In germline, CDR1 is SNHLY, CDR2 FYNNEI. This CDR3 is 15 amino acids long. This chain's CDR3 is CASSELGVSYNEQFF. CDR3 DNA sequence: TGTGCCAGCAGTGAACTCGGGGTGTCCTACAATGAGCAGTTCTTC.

The chain uses TRBV28 and TRBJ2-2; no clear D. The CDR3 loop spans 15 amino acids. Germline CDR1 reads MDHEN; CDR2 reads SYDVKM. The V end lost 7 bases, the J end lost 0 bases, and 12 bases lay between the germline ends. CDR3 in DNA: TGTGCCAGCACAACTTCACCGCCGAACACCGGGGAGCTGTTTTTT. Translated, it gives CASTTSPPNTGELFF.

This sequence joins TRBV5-1 and TRBJ1-1; D is uncertain. Germline CDR1 is SGHRS and CDR2 is YFSETQ. This CDR3 region has 16 residues. V was trimmed by 5 bases and J by 0 bases, leaving 17 bases between them. The CDR3 DNA follows: TGCGCCAGCAGACGAGGGCGTAGCCCCATGAACACTGAAGCTTTCTTT. This sequence encodes CASRRGRSPMNTEAFF.

The chain couples TRBV30 to TRBJ2-7; tentative D call: TRBD2 (6 bases). The CDR3 totals 12 residues. With 5 bases removed from V and 4 bases from J, the gap between germline ends came to 12 bases. Germline CDR1 GTSNPN, CDR2 SVGIG (reference sequence). As DNA, the CDR3 is TGTGCCTGGGAAACGGGGACTTACGAGCAGTACTTC. It translates to CAWETGTYEQYF.

The chain recombines TRBV30 with TRBJ1-2, with 7 bases identical to TRBD1. The trim removed 3 bases at V and 3 bases at J, leaving 4 bases unmatched. The CDR3 is 13 residues long. Germline V CDR1 and CDR2: GTSNPN, SVGIG (reference sequence). The CDR3 region has the DNA TGTGCCTGGAGCAGGGGGGTAGACTATGGCTACACCTTC. Residues: CAWSRGVDYGYTF.

The chain employs TRBV29-1 and TRBJ1-1; the match to TRBD1 covers 7 bases. J was trimmed by 8 bases and V by 7 bases; bases with no gene match: 7. Germline lookup yields CDR1 SQVTM and CDR2 ANQGSEA. This CDR3 spans 11 amino acids. In DNA form, the CDR3 reads TGCAGCGCAAAGGGACAGCCGGAAGCTTTCTTT. Amino acid sequence: CSAKGQPEAFF.

This clone occurred once. The chain has TRBV11-2 and TRBJ1-6, with D perhaps TRBD1 (6 bases). Trimming took off 4 bases at V and 10 bases at J, with 17 bases between the two ends. The CDR3 covers 15 residues. Germline assignment: CDR1 SGHAT and CDR2 FQNNGV. The CDR3, as DNA: TGTGCCAGCAGCTCACCTAGGGGGATGGGGTCACCCCTCCACTTT. Its translation: CASSSPRGMGSPLHF.

The rearrangement links TRBV7-2 to TRBJ2-7, with 7 bases identical to TRBD1. The CDR3 runs to 14 residues. Losses at the gene ends were 5 bases for V and 1 base for J; bases not matched to a gene: 5. Germline V gene data show CDR1 as SGHTA and CDR2 as FQGNSA. Here the CDR3 reads CASSEGAGSYEQYF. The DNA for the CDR3 is TGTGCCAGCAGCGAGGGGGCAGGGTCCTACGAGCAGTACTTC.

V and J are TRBV4-1 and TRBJ1-5, with TRBD1 matching 7 bases. The V and J ends lost 1 base and 3 bases, in that order; junction bases with no gene match: 3. Germline CDR1 is MGHRA and CDR2 is YSYEKL. This CDR3 is 15 amino acids long. The CDR3 here is CASSQVTGANQPQHF. The CDR3 nucleotides are TGCGCCAGCAGCCAAGTTACAGGGGCCAATCAGCCCCAGCATTTT.

The chain has TRBV7-9 and TRBJ2-1; 8 bases are shared with TRBD2. The V and J ends lost 0 bases and 4 bases, in that order; junction bases with no gene match: 5. Germline CDR1 is SEHNR and CDR2 is FQNEAQ (reference sequence). The CDR3 sequence is 16 residues long. In nucleotides, the CDR3 is TGTGCCAGCAGCTTAGCCCGCGGGGGGAGGTACAATGAGCAGTTCTTC. Protein product: CASSLARGGRYNEQFF.

The CDR3 is CASSLAGNDGYTF. CDR3 bases: TGTGCCAGCAGCTTGGCAGGGAATGATGGCTACACCTTC. The chain recombines TRBV11-2 with TRBJ1-2; maybe TRBD1 (5 bases). This CDR3 is built from 13 residues. CDR1 SGHAT and CDR2 FQNNGV come from the germline V gene. The ends were cut back, 3 bases at V and 6 bases at J, with 11 bases in the middle.

The genes are TRBV7-9 and TRBJ1-2; D perhaps matches TRBD1 (5 bases). The ends were cut back, 6 bases at V and 2 bases at J, with 13 bases in the middle. Germline CDR1 and CDR2: SEHNR and FQNEAQ (reference sequence). CDR3 length: 14 residues. The CDR3 coding sequence is TGTGCCAGCAGTCTTAATGGGGGGAACTATGGCTACACCTTC. It translates to CASSLNGGNYGYTF. The variable domain in full, completed from reference TRBV7-9 and TRBJ1-2, reads DTGVSQNPRHKITKRGQNVTFRCDPISEHNRLYWYRQTLGQGPEFLTYFQNEAQLEKSRLLSDRFSAERPKGSFSTLEIQRTEQGDSAMYLCASSLNGGNYGYTFGSGTRLTVV.

This chain joins TRBV6-1 and TRBJ1-5; tentative D call: TRBD1 (5 bases). The V end lost 0 bases, the J end lost 3 bases, and 12 bases lay between the germline ends. Germline V gene lookup returns CDR1 MNHNS and CDR2 SASEGT. This CDR3 has 16 amino acids. CDR3: CASSEAGDGHNQPQHF. The DNA for the CDR3 is TGTGCCAGCAGTGAAGCGGGCGACGGACACAATCAGCCCCAGCATTTT.

This clone was seen a few times. The chain has TRBV9 and TRBJ2-1; 7 bases fit TRBD2. Trimming at V came to 3 bases and at J to 2 bases, leaving 5 bases not matched to a gene. The CDR3 is made up of 15 amino acids. Germline CDR1 is SGDLS and CDR2 is YYNGEE. The CDR3 reads CASSESGVPYNEQFF. For the CDR3, the DNA is TGTGCCAGCAGCGAAAGCGGGGTCCCCTACAATGAGCAGTTCTTC.

This rearrangement joins TRBV5-1 to TRBJ2-7; no definite D call. Trimming stripped 2 bases from V and 0 bases from J, with 9 bases between. CDR1 and CDR2 from the germline V gene are SGHRS and YFSETQ. The CDR3 extends over 14 amino acids. The chain's CDR3 is CASSLTGYSYEQYF. In DNA, the CDR3 is TGCGCCAGCAGCTTAACGGGTTACTCCTACGAGCAGTACTTC.

V and J are TRBV23-1 and TRBJ2-7; TRBD1 agrees at 7 bases. TRBV23-1 is an open reading frame, and its role is uncertain. This CDR3 has 13 residues. V dropped 3 bases and J dropped 2; count of bases not matched to a gene: 1. The CDR3 protein is CASSHGTAYEQYF. The CDR3 DNA is TGCGCCAGCAGTCATGGGACAGCCTACGAGCAGTACTTC.

V and J are TRBV6-5 and TRBJ2-5, with a possible D match to TRBD1 (5 bases). The germline CDR1 and CDR2 sequences are MNHEY and SVGAGI. This CDR3 spans 16 amino acids. The V gene lost 2 bases and the J gene lost 3 bases, with 16 bases spanning the gap. The DNA for the CDR3 is TGTGCCAGCAGTTACGGAGCAGGGTTGATTAAAGAGACCCAGTACTTC. Protein sequence: CASSYGAGLIKETQYF.

Notes on this clone: Germline is not matched at one junction end, which may reflect a read error. This chain uses TRBV30 with TRBJ1-6; maybe TRBD1 (6 bases). Germline V lookup: CDR1 GTSNPN, CDR2 SVGIG (reference sequence). This CDR3 comprises 12 residues. CDR3 amino acids: CAWSGGFGQRLF. For the CDR3, the DNA is TGTGCCTGGAGTGGGGGGTTTGGACAGCGGCTTTTT.

The chain employs TRBV19 and TRBJ1-2; the match to TRBD1 covers 7 bases. Trimming cost V 6 bases and J 8 bases; bases outside gene matches: 12. CDR1 is LNHDA, CDR2 SQIVND, per germline (reference sequence). This CDR3 comprises 14 residues. CDR3 loop: CASSWGQGVKGYTF. The CDR3 DNA reads TGTGCCAGTAGCTGGGGGCAGGGGGTAAAAGGCTACACCTTC.